This T cell receptor (beta chain) was documented in a study of T-cell reconstitution after alpha-beta-depleted transplantation in children. There are 14 residues in the CDR3. Trimming removed 5 bases from V and 0 bases from J, with 8 bases in between. Germline V gene data show CDR1 as LNHDA and CDR2 as SQIVND (reference sequence). This clonotype occurred a few times. Preparing the TCRbeta library involved the use of unique molecular identifiers. TCRdb re-called the PCR reads through MiXCR, storing one row per CDR3 protein. The sample records about 830,000 distinct CDR3 sequences, roughly 15% being singletons.

The sample consisted of PBMCs, mostly from graft donor cells, taken 360 days after TCRalphabeta/CD19-depleted stem cell transplant. This TCR was recovered from a male patient younger than 18 who had a stem cell transplant for acute lymphoblastic leukemia, so the T cells may come from the graft donor. This chain links TRBV19 with TRBJ2-1; no reliable D call. CDR3 bases: TGTGCCAGTAGTGCGCGTTTCTCCTACAATGAGCAGTTCTTC. Translating gives CASSARFSYNEQFF.